The rows below give T cell receptor beta chains drawn from one sample of a study of response to subunit inactivated influenza vaccine. MiXCR, applied by TCRdb to the RT-PCR reads, yields one record per CDR3 protein. The repertoire consists of a few hundred thousand distinct CDR3 sequences, with around 15% occurring once and the leading ten covering 11%. The sequencing here drew on PBMCs from blood, taken less than 13 days after vaccination. These receptors all stem from a man over 45 who received an inactivated influenza vaccine. The CDR3 runs from the conserved cysteine through the conserved F or W. The D gene is left open where the match is weak. A row's size may be missing; if present it is once, few, many or a size class.

D: TRBD2
V: TRBV29-1
J: TRBJ2-2
size: many
CDR3: CSVGSGGQTGELFF
DNA: TGCAGCGTTGGGTCGGGGGGGCAAACCGGGGAGCTGTTTTTT

D: TRBD2
V: TRBV5-1
J: TRBJ2-5
size: many
CDR3: CASSRGLLGETQYF
DNA: TGCGCCAGCAGCAGGGGACTATTAGGCGAGACCCAGTACTTC

D: -
V: TRBV5-1
J: TRBJ2-2
size: few
CDR3: CASSLVHSNTGELFF
DNA: TGCGCCAGCAGCTTGGTTCACAGTAACACCGGGGAGCTGTTTTTT

D: -
V: TRBV9
J: TRBJ2-7
size: -
CDR3: CASSASTPPYEQYF
DNA: TGTGCCAGCAGCGCTAGCACTCCTCCCTACGAGCAGTACTTC

D: -
V: TRBV12-3/TRBV12-4
J: TRBJ2-2
size: -
CDR3: CASSSGLSNTGELFF
DNA: TGTGCCAGCAGTTCTGGCCTATCAAACACCGGGGAGCTGTTTTTT

D: TRBD1
V: TRBV4-2
J: TRBJ1-1
size: few
CDR3: CASSQGGQGGGEAFF
DNA: TGTGCCAGCAGCCAAGGGGGACAGGGTGGAGGTGAAGCTTTCTTT

D: -
V: TRBV14
J: TRBJ1-2
size: -
CDR3: CASSQGLPTNYGYTF
DNA: TGTGCCAGCAGCCAAGGACTGCCTACTAACTATGGCTACACCTTC

D: -
V: TRBV6-5
J: TRBJ1-6
size: few
CDR3: CASSYLGFTNSPLHF
DNA: TGTGCCAGCAGTTACTTGGGGTTCACTAATTCACCCCTCCACTTT

D: -
V: TRBV11-2
J: TRBJ2-3
size: -
CDR3: CASSLVEYGATDTQYF
DNA: TGTGCCAGCAGCTTAGTTGAGTACGGGGCCACAGATACGCAGTATTTT

D: TRBD1
V: TRBV18
J: TRBJ2-3
size: few
CDR3: CASSNTGDPRTDTQYF
DNA: TGTGCCAGCTCAAACACAGGGGACCCAAGGACAGATACGCAGTATTTT

D: -
V: TRBV12-3/TRBV12-4
J: TRBJ2-1
size: -
CDR3: CASSPRVKTSYEQFF
DNA: TGTGCCAGCAGCCCTAGGGTGAAGACTTCGTATGAGCAGTTCTTC

D: -
V: TRBV11-1
J: TRBJ2-6
size: few
CDR3: CASSLAFGGQLSGANVLTF
DNA: TGTGCCAGCAGCTTAGCGTTCGGCGGACAGCTTTCTGGGGCCAACGTCCTGACTTTC

D: -
V: TRBV7-9
J: TRBJ2-1
size: many
CDR3: CASSLVGNEQFF
DNA: TGTGCCAGCAGCTTAGTGGGCAATGAGCAGTTCTTC

D: TRBD1
V: TRBV7-9
J: TRBJ1-2
size: -
CDR3: CASSGQALYGYTF
DNA: TGTGCCAGCAGCGGACAGGCCCTCTATGGCTACACCTTC

D: -
V: TRBV12-3/TRBV12-4
J: TRBJ2-4
size: few
CDR3: CASSLEMGDIQYF
DNA: TGTGCCAGCAGTTTAGAGATGGGGGACATTCAGTACTTC

D: TRBD2
V: TRBV5-1
J: TRBJ2-5
size: -
CDR3: CASSPGTSGGEETQYF
DNA: TGCGCCAGCAGCCCCGGGACTAGCGGGGGGGAAGAGACCCAGTACTTC

D: TRBD1
V: TRBV5-1
J: TRBJ2-2
size: few
CDR3: CASSFRTGLLSGELFF
DNA: TGCGCCAGCAGCTTCCGGACAGGGTTACTCTCCGGGGAGCTGTTTTTT

D: -
V: TRBV6-2/TRBV6-3
J: TRBJ2-1
size: few
CDR3: CASSYRQGRPYNEQFF
DNA: TGTGCCAGCAGTTACCGTCAGGGTAGACCCTACAATGAGCAGTTCTTC

D: TRBD1
V: TRBV5-1
J: TRBJ1-2
size: few
CDR3: CASSLFGTGDGYTF
DNA: TGCGCCAGCAGCTTATTCGGGACAGGAGATGGCTACACCTTC

D: TRBD2
V: TRBV29-1
J: TRBJ2-7
size: many
CDR3: CSVSGGGSSYEQYF
DNA: TGCAGCGTCTCGGGGGGAGGCAGCTCCTACGAGCAGTACTTC

D: -
V: TRBV5-1
J: TRBJ2-3
size: few
CDR3: CASSLLGVYAGPTDTQYF
DNA: TGCGCCAGCAGCCTCCTGGGGGTGTATGCGGGACCTACAGATACGCAGTATTTT

D: -
V: TRBV20-1
J: TRBJ2-7
size: -
CDR3: CSASSSLRPSSYKQYF
DNA: TGCAGTGCTAGCTCTTCTCTGAGGCCCAGCTCCTACAAGCAGTACTTC

D: -
V: TRBV5-1
J: TRBJ2-7
size: few
CDR3: CASSLHTAYEQYF
DNA: TGCGCCAGCAGCTTGCATACAGCCTACGAGCAGTACTTC

D: -
V: TRBV7-2
J: TRBJ2-6
size: -
CDR3: CASSLEVTNVLTF
DNA: TGTGCCAGCAGCTTAGAGGTGACCAACGTCCTGACTTTC

D: -
V: TRBV6-5
J: TRBJ1-1
size: -
CDR3: CASSYSGAGSTEAFF
DNA: TGTGCCAGCAGTTACTCGGGGGCAGGGTCCACTGAAGCTTTCTTT

D: -
V: TRBV25-1
J: TRBJ2-2
size: -
CDR3: CASSRWESGELFF
DNA: TGTGCCAGCAGCCGTTGGGAGTCCGGGGAGCTGTTTTTT

D: -
V: TRBV7-2
J: TRBJ2-5
size: few
CDR3: CAAAARDLAETQYF
DNA: TGTGCCGCCGCTGCCCGAGACTTAGCAGAGACCCAGTACTTC

D: TRBD1
V: TRBV6-5
J: TRBJ2-4
size: few
CDR3: CASRPGGGIQYF
DNA: TGTGCCAGCCGACCAGGGGGTGGCATTCAGTACTTC

D: TRBD1
V: TRBV12-3/TRBV12-4
J: TRBJ1-4
size: few
CDR3: CASSLTGGIKGKLFF
DNA: TGTGCCAGCAGTTTAACAGGGGGCATAAAGGGAAAACTGTTTTTT

D: -
V: TRBV7-2
J: TRBJ2-2
size: -
CDR3: CASRPGPMNTGELFF
DNA: TGTGCCAGCAGACCTGGACCGATGAACACCGGGGAGCTGTTTTTT

D: -
V: TRBV10-3
J: TRBJ2-3
size: once
CDR3: CAIGLTDTQYF
DNA: TGTGCCATCGGACTCACAGATACGCAGTATTTT

D: -
V: TRBV7-9
J: TRBJ2-6
size: -
CDR3: CASSWGFGSGANVLTF
DNA: TGTGCCAGCAGCTGGGGGTTCGGCTCTGGGGCCAACGTCCTGACTTTC

D: TRBD2
V: TRBV7-3
J: TRBJ2-1
size: -
CDR3: CASSLLGTSGRWDNEQFF
DNA: TGTGCCAGCAGCTTACTTGGGACTAGCGGGAGGTGGGACAATGAGCAGTTCTTC

D: -
V: TRBV29-1
J: TRBJ2-7
size: -
CDR3: CSVALRQATHEQYF
DNA: TGCAGCGTTGCCTTACGGCAAGCTACCCACGAGCAGTACTTC

D: TRBD1
V: TRBV12-3/TRBV12-4
J: TRBJ2-7
size: few
CDR3: CASIGDRGHEQYF
DNA: TGTGCCAGCATCGGGGACAGGGGCCACGAGCAGTACTTC

D: TRBD2
V: TRBV29-1
J: TRBJ2-5
size: few
CDR3: CSVPPASGRSETQYF
DNA: TGCAGCGTTCCCCCAGCTAGCGGGCGGTCGGAGACCCAGTACTTC

D: TRBD1
V: TRBV3-1
J: TRBJ2-7
size: few
CDR3: CASSDRGSGTYEQYF
DNA: TGTGCCAGCAGCGACAGGGGTAGCGGCACCTACGAGCAGTACTTC

D: -
V: TRBV10-3
J: TRBJ2-1
size: many
CDR3: CAIGPRGGLKEQFF
DNA: TGTGCCATCGGACCGAGGGGGGGTTTAAAAGAGCAGTTCTTC

D: -
V: TRBV20-1
J: TRBJ2-5
size: few
CDR3: CSARETGGPQETQYF
DNA: TGCAGTGCTAGAGAGACCGGGGGGCCCCAAGAGACCCAGTACTTC

D: TRBD1
V: TRBV5-1
J: TRBJ2-3
size: few
CDR3: CASSQGQGVADTQYF
DNA: TGCGCCAGCAGCCAGGGACAGGGGGTCGCAGATACGCAGTATTTT

D: TRBD1
V: TRBV10-1
J: TRBJ2-7
size: few
CDR3: CATGQGYEQYF
DNA: TGCGCCACCGGACAGGGCTACGAGCAGTACTTC

D: TRBD1
V: TRBV11-1
J: TRBJ2-7
size: -
CDR3: CASSSYRGSYEQYF
DNA: TGTGCCAGCAGCTCTTACAGGGGGTCATACGAGCAGTACTTC

D: -
V: TRBV10-3
J: TRBJ2-2
size: -
CDR3: CAISEGAAGTGELFF
DNA: TGTGCCATCAGTGAGGGGGCGGCGGGCACCGGGGAGCTGTTTTTT

D: -
V: TRBV20-1
J: TRBJ2-3
size: few
CDR3: CSARDLRGTDTQYF
DNA: TGCAGTGCTAGAGATTTACGCGGCACAGATACGCAGTATTTT

D: -
V: TRBV20-1
J: TRBJ2-1
size: -
CDR3: CSAPGRGPDEQFF
DNA: TGCAGTGCTCCTGGGAGGGGGCCCGATGAGCAGTTCTTC

D: TRBD1
V: TRBV10-1
J: TRBJ2-7
size: -
CDR3: CASKGQGGYEQYF
DNA: TGCGCCAGCAAAGGACAGGGAGGCTACGAGCAGTACTTC

D: TRBD2
V: TRBV9
J: TRBJ2-2
size: few
CDR3: CASKSSGRAGELFF
DNA: TGTGCCAGCAAGTCTAGCGGGAGAGCCGGGGAGCTGTTTTTT

D: TRBD2
V: TRBV11-2
J: TRBJ2-2
size: few
CDR3: CASSLGLLAGVSGELFF
DNA: TGTGCCAGCAGCTTAGGTCTCCTAGCGGGAGTGTCCGGGGAGCTGTTTTTT

D: -
V: TRBV12-3/TRBV12-4
J: TRBJ2-7
size: few
CDR3: CASSTDRAKEQYF
DNA: TGTGCCAGCAGTACCGACCGGGCTAAGGAGCAGTACTTC

D: -
V: TRBV20-1
J: TRBJ1-2
size: few
CDR3: CSARGRNRVRGYTF
DNA: TGCAGTGCTAGAGGTCGAAACAGGGTCCGGGGCTACACCTTC

D: -
V: TRBV2
J: TRBJ2-3
size: once
CDR3: CASSAWDILTDTQYF
DNA: TGTGCCAGCAGTGCGTGGGACATACTCACAGATACGCAGTATTTT

D: -
V: TRBV24-1
J: TRBJ2-5
size: -
CDR3: CATSDSRGPPETQYF
DNA: TGTGCCACCAGTGATTCCAGGGGACCCCCGGAGACCCAGTACTTC

D: TRBD1
V: TRBV29-1
J: TRBJ2-1
size: few
CDR3: CSVVHAKGQNNEQFF
DNA: TGCAGCGTTGTACATGCGAAGGGACAGAACAATGAGCAGTTCTTC